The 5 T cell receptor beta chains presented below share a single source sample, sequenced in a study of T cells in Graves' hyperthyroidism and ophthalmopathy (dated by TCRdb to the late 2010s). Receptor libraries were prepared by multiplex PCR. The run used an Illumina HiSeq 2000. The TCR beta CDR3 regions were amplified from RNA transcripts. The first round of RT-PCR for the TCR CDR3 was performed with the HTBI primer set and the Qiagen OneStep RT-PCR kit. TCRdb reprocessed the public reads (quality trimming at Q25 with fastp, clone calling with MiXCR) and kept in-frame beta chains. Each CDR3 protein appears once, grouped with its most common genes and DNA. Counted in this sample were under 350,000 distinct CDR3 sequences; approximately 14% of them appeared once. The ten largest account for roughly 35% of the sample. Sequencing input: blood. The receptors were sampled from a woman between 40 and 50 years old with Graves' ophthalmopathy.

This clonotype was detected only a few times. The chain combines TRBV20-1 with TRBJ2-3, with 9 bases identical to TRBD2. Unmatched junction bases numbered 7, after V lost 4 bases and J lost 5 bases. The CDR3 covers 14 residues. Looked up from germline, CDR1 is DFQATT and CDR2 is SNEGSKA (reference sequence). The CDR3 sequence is CSAKKRGVKDTQYF. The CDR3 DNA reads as TGCAGTGCTAAGAAGCGGGGGGTAAAAGATACGCAGTATTTT.

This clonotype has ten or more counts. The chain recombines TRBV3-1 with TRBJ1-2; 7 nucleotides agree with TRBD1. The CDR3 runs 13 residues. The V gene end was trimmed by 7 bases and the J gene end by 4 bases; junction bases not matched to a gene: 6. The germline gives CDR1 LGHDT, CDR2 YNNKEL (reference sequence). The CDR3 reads CASMHRGGYGYTF. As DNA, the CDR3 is TGTGCCAGCATGCACAGGGGCGGCTATGGCTACACCTTC.

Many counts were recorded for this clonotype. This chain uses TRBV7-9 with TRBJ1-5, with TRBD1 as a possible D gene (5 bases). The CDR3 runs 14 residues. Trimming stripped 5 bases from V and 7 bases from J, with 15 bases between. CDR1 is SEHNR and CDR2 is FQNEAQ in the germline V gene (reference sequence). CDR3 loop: CASSAEGSNQPQHF. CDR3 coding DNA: TGTGCCAGCAGCGCAGAGGGGTCCAACCAGCCCCAGCATTTT.

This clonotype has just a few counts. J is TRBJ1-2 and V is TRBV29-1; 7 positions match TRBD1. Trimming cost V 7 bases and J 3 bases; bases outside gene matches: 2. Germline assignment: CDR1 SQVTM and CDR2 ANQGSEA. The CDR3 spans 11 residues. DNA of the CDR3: TGCAGCGCTGGACAGGACTATGGCTACACCTTC. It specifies CSAGQDYGYTF.

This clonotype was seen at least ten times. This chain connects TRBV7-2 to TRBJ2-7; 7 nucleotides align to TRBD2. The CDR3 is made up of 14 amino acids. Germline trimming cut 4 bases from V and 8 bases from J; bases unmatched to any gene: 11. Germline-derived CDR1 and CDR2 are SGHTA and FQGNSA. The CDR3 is CASSSLAQTRQQYF. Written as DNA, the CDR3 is TGTGCCAGCAGCTCACTAGCGCAGACCCGTCAGCAGTACTTC. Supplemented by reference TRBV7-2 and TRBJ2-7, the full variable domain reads GAGVSQSPSNKVTEKGKDVELRCDPISGHTALYWYRQSLGQGLEFLIYFQGNSAPDKSGLPSDRFSAERTGGSVSTLTIQRTQQEDSAVYLCASSSLAQTRQQYFGPGTRLTVT.